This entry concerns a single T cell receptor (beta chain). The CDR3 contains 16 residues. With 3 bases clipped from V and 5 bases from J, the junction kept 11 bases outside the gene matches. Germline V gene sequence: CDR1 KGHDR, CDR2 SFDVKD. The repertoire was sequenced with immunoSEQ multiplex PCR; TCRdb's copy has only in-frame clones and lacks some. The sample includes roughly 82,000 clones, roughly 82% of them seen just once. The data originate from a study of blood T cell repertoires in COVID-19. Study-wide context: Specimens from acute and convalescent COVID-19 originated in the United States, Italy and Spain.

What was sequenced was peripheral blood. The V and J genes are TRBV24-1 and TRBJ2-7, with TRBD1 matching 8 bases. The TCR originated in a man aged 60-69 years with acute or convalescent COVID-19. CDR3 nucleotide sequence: TGTGCCACCAGTGATCCCCAGGGGGCGGCCCCCCACGAGCAGTACTTC. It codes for CATSDPQGAAPHEQYF.